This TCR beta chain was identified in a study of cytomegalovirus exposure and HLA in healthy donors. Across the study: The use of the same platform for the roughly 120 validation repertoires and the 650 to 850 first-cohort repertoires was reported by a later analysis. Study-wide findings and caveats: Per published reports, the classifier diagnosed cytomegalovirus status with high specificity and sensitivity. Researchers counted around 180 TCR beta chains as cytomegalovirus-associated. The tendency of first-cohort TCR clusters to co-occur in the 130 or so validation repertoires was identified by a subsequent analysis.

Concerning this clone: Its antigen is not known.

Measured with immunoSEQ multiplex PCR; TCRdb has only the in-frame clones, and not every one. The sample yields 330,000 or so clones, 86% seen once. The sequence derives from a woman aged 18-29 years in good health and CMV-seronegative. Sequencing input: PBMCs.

CDR3 region: CASSSYLGQEKLFF. CDR3 coding DNA: TGTGCCAGCAGCTCGTACCTGGGACAGGAAAAACTGTTTTTT. The V gene is TRBV13, the J gene TRBJ1-4, with 7 bases aligning to TRBD1. With V trimmed by 4 bases and J by 8 bases, 7 bases remained unmatched. This CDR3 is 14 amino acids long. Germline lookup yields CDR1 PRHDT and CDR2 FYEKMQ (reference sequence).